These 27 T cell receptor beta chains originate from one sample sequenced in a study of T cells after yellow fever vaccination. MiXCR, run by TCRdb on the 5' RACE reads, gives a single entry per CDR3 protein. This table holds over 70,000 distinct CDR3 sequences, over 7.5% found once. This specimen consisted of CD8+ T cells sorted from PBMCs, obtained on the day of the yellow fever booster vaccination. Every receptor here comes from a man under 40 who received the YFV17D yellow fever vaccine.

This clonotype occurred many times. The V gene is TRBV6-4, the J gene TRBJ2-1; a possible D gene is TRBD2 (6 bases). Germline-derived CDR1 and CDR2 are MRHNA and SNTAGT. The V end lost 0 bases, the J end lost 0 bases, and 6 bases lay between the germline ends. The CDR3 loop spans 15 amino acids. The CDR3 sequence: CASSDSAGSYNEQFF. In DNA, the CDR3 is TGTGCCAGCAGTGACTCAGCGGGCTCCTACAATGAGCAGTTCTTC.

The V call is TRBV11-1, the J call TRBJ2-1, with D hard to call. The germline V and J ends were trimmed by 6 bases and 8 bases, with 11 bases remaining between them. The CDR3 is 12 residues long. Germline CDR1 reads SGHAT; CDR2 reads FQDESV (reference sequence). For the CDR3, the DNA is TGTGCCAGCAGATTTGTCGTCGATGAGCAGTTCTTC. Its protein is CASRFVVDEQFF.

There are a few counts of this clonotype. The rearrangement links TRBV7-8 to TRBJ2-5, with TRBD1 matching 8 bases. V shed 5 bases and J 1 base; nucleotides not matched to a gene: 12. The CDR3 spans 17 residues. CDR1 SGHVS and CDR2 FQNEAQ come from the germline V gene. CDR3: CASSDLVGTGPQETQYF. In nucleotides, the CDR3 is TGTGCCAGCAGCGACCTCGTCGGGACAGGACCCCAAGAGACCCAGTACTTC.

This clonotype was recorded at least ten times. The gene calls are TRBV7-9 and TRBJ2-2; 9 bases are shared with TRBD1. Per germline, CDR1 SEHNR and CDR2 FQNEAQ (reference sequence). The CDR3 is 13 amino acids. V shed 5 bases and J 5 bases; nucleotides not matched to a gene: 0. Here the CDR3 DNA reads TGTGCCAGCAGCGGACAGGGGACCGGGGAGCTGTTTTTT. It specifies CASSGQGTGELFF.

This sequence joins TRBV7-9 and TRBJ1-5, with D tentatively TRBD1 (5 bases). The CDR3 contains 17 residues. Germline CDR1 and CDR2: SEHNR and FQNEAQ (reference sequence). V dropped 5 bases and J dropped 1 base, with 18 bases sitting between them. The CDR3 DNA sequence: TGTGCCAGCAGCCCCTGGACGGGGCCAGGGAGCAATCAGCCCCAGCATTTT. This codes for CASSPWTGPGSNQPQHF.

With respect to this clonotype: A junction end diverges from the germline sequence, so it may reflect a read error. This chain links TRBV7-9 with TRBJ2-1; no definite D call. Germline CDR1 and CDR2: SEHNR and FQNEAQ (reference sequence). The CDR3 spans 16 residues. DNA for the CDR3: TGTGCCCAGCCTGAAGAGACCGTCGCGCACTACAATGCGCAGTTCTTC. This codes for CAQPEETVAHYNAQFF.

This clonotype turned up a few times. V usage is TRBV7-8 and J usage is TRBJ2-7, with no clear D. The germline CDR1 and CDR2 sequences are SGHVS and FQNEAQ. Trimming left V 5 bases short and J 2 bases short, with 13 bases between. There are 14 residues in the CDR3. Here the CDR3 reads CASSPSGGAYEQYF. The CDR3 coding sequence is TGTGCCAGCAGCCCCTCGGGCGGTGCCTACGAGCAGTACTTC.

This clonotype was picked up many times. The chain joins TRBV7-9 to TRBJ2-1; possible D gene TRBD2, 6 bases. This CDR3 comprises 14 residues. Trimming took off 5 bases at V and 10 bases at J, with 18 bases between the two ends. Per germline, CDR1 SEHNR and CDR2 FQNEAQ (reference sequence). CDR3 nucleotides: TGTGCCAGCAGCGCACGACTAGGGCATGCGGAGCAGTTCTTC. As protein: CASSARLGHAEQFF.

The CDR3 DNA is TGTGCCAGCAGTCCCCGGGACAGCCCAAACATTCAGTACTTC. Its translation is CASSPRDSPNIQYF. The chain couples TRBV6-1 to TRBJ2-4; TRBD1 matches 7 bases. Germline V CDR1 and CDR2: MNHNS, SASEGT. The ends lost 5 bases at V and 6 bases at J; junction bases unmatched: 7. The CDR3 runs 14 residues.

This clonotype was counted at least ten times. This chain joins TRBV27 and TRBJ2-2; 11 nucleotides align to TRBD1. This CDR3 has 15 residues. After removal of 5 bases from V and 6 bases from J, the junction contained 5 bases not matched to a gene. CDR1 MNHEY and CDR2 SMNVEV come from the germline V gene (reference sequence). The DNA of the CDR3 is TGTGCCAGCAGTAGGTGGACAGGGGGCTCCGGGGAGCTGTTTTTT. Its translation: CASSRWTGGSGELFF.

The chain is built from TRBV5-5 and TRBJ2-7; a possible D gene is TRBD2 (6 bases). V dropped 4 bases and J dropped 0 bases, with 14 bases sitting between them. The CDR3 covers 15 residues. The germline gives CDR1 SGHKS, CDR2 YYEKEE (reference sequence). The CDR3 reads CASSLREAVSYEQYF. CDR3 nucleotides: TGTGCCAGCAGCCTAAGGGAGGCCGTCTCCTACGAGCAGTACTTC.

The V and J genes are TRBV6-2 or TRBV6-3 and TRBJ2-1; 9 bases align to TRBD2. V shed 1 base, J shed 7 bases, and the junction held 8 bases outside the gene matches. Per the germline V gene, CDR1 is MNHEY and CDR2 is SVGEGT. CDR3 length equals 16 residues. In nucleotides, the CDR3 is TGTGCCAGCAGTTACTATCGCGGGAGGGCGGGTAATGAGCAGTTCTTC. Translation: CASSYYRGRAGNEQFF.

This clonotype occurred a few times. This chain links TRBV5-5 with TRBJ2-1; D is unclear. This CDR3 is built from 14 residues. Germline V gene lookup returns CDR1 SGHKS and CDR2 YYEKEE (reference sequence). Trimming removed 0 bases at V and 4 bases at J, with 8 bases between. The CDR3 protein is CASSLDWIYNEQFF. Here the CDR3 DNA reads TGTGCCAGCAGCTTGGACTGGATTTACAATGAGCAGTTCTTC.

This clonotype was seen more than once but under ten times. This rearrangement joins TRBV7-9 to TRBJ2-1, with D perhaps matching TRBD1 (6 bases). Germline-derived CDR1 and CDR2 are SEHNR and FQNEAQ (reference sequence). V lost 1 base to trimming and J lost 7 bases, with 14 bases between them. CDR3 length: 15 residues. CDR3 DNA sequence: TGTGCCAGCAGCTTAGGCCCCCTAAGGGGGAATGAGCAGTTCTTC. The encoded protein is CASSLGPLRGNEQFF.

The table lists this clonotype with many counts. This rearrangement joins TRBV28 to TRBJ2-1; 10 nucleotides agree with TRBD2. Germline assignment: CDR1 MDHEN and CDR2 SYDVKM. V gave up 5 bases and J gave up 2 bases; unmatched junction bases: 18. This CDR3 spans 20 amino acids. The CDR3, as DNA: TGTGCCAGCAGTCCCTTACAGGGAGATCCCGGGACTAGCGCCTACAATGAGCAGTTCTTC. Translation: CASSPLQGDPGTSAYNEQFF.

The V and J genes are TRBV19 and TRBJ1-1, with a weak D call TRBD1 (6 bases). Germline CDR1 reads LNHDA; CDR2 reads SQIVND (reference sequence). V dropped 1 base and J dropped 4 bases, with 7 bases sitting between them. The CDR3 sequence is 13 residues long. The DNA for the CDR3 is TGTGCCAGTAGTATAGGGGGGGCCACTGAAGCTTTCTTT. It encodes CASSIGGATEAFF.

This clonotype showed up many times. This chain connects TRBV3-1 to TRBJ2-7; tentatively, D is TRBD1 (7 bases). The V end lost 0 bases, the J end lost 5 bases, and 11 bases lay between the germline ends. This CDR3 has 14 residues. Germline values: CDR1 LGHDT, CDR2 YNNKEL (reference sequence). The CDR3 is CASSQDGGGNEQYF. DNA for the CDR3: TGTGCCAGCAGCCAAGATGGAGGGGGCAACGAGCAGTACTTC.

The CDR3 region is CSASRLLTYNEQFF. CDR3 nucleotides: TGCAGTGCTAGCAGACTACTTACTTACAATGAGCAGTTCTTC. The J gene is TRBJ2-1, the V gene TRBV20-1, with D possibly matching TRBD2 (5 bases). From germline, CDR1 is DFQATT and CDR2 SNEGSKA (reference sequence). The V end was cut by 3 bases, the J end by 4 bases, with 13 bases between. The CDR3 sequence is 14 residues long.

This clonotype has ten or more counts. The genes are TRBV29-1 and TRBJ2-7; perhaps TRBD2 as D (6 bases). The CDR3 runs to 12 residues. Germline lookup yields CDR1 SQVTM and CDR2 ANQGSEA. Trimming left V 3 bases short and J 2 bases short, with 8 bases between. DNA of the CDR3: TGCAGCGTTGAGGCGGGGCCCTACGAGCAGTACTTC. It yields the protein CSVEAGPYEQYF.

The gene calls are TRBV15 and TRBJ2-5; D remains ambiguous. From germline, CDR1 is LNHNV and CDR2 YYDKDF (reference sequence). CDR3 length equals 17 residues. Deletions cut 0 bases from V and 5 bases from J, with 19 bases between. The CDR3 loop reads CATSRDTYLGGLETQYF. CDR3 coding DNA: TGTGCCACCAGCAGAGATACATACCTAGGTGGGTTGGAGACCCAGTACTTC.

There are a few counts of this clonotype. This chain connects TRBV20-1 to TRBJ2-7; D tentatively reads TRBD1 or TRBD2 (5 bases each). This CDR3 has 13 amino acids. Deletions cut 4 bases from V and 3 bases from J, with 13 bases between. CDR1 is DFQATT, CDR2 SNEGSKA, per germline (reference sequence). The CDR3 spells CSATTDYYYEQYF. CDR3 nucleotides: TGCAGTGCTACGACAGACTACTACTACGAGCAGTACTTC.

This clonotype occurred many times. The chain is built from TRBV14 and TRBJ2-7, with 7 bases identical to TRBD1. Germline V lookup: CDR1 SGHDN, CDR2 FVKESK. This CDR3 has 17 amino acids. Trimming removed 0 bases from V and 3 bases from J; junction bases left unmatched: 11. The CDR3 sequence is CASSQEGVGDRDYEQYF. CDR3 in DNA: TGTGCCAGCAGCCAAGAAGGGGTAGGAGACAGGGACTACGAGCAGTACTTC. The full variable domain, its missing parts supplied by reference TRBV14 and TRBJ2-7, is EAGVTQFPSHSVIEKGQTVTLRCDPISGHDNLYWYRRVMGKEIKFLLHFVKESKQDESGMPNNRFLAERTGGTYSTLKVQPAELEDSGVYFCASSQEGVGDRDYEQYFGPGTRLTVT.

CDR3 sequence: CASSAPGANANTGELFF. CDR3 DNA: TGTGCCAGCAGCGCCCCCGGAGCGAACGCGAACACCGGGGAGCTGTTTTTT. This chain links TRBV9 with TRBJ2-2; D is ambiguous. The CDR3 is made up of 17 amino acids. Germline V gene sequence: CDR1 SGDLS, CDR2 YYNGEE. Trimming took 3 bases from V and 0 from J, leaving 15 bases between them.

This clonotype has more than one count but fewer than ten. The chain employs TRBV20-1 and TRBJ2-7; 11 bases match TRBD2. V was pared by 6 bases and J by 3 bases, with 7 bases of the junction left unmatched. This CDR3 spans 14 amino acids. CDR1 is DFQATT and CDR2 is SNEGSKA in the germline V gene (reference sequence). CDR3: CSAGATSGSYEQYF. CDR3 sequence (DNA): TGCAGTGCGGGAGCCACTAGCGGGAGCTACGAGCAGTACTTC.

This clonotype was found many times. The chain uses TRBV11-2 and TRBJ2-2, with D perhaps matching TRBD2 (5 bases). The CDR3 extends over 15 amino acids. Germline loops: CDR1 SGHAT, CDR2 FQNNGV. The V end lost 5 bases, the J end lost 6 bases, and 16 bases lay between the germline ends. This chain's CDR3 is CASSPGVLLAGELFF. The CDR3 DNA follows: TGTGCCAGCAGCCCCGGGGTTCTTTTGGCCGGGGAGCTGTTTTTT.

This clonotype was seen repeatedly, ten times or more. CDR3 in DNA: TGTGCCAGCAGTTTAAAAGGGGCCTACGAGCAGTACTTC. Its protein product is CASSLKGAYEQYF. The chain couples TRBV27 to TRBJ2-7; D might be TRBD1 (5 bases). The CDR3 contains 13 residues. The ends were cut back, 2 bases at V and 2 bases at J, with 7 bases in the middle. Per germline, CDR1 MNHEY and CDR2 SMNVEV (reference sequence).

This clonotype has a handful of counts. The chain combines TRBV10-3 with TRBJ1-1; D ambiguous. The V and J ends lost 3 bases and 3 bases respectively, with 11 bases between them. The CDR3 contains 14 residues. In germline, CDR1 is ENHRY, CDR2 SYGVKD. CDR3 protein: CAISESLQHTEAFF. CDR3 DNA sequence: TGTGCCATCAGTGAATCGTTACAGCACACTGAAGCTTTCTTT.